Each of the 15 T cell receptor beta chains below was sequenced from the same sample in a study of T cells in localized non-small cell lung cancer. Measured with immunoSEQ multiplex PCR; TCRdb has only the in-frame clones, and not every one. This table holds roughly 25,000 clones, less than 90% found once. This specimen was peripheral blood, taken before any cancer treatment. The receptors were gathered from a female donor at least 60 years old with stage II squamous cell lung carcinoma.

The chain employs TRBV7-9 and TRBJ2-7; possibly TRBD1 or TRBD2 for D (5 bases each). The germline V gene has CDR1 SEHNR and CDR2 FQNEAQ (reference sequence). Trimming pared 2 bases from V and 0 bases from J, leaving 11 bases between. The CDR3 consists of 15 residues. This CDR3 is CASSLKGRVSYEQYF. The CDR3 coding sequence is TGTGCCAGCAGCTTAAAGGGACGGGTCTCCTACGAGCAGTACTTC.

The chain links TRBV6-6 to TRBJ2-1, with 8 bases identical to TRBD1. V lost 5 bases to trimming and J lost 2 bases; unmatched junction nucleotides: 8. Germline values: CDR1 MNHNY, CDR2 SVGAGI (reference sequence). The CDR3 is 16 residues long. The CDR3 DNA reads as TGTGCCAGCAGTCCCGTGGACAGGGCTCCCTACAATGAGCAGTTCTTC. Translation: CASSPVDRAPYNEQFF.

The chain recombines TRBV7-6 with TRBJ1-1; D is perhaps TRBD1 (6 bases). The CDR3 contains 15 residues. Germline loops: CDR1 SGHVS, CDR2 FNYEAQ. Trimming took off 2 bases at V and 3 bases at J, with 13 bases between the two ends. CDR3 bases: TGTGCCAGCAGCTTAACGAGGGCAGGGGACACTGAAGCTTTCTTT. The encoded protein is CASSLTRAGDTEAFF. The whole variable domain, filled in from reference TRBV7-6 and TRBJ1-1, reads GAGVSQSPRYKVTKRGQDVALRCDPISGHVSLYWYRQALGQGPEFLTYFNYEAQQDKSGLPNDRFSAERPEGSISTLTIQRTEQRDSAMYRCASSLTRAGDTEAFFGQGTRLTVV.

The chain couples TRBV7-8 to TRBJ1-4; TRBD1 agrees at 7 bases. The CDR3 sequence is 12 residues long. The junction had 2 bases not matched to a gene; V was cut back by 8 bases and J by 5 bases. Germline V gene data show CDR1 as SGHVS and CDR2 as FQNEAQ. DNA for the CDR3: TGTGCCAGCGGGACAGAAAATGAAAAACTGTTTTTT. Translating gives CASGTENEKLFF.

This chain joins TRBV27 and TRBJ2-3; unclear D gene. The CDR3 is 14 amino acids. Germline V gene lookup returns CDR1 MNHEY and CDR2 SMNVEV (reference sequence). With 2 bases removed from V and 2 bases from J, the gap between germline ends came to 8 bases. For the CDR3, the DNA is TGTGCCAGCAGTTTAGCACGGCCCACAGATACGCAGTATTTT. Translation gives CASSLARPTDTQYF.

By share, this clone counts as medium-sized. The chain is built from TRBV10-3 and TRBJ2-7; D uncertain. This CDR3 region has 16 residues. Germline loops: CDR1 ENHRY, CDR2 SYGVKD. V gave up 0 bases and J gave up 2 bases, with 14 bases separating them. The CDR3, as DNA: TGTGCCATCAGTGAGTCGCTCGGGTCCCGACCCTACGAGCAGTACTTC. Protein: CAISESLGSRPYEQYF.

CDR3 in amino acids: CASSPSRGNTIYF. Here the CDR3 DNA reads TGTGCCAGCAGCCCTTCGCGGGGAAACACCATATATTTT. This sequence joins TRBV28 and TRBJ1-3; D uncertain. The CDR3 contains 13 residues. The germline V gene has CDR1 MDHEN and CDR2 SYDVKM. V lost 6 bases and J lost 4, with 10 bases in between.

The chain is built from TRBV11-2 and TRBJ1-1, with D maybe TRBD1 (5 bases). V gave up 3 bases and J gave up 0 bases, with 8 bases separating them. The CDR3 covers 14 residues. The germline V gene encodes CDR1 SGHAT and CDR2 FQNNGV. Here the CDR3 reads CASSFQGMNTEAFF. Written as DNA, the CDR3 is TGTGCCAGCAGCTTCCAGGGAATGAACACTGAAGCTTTCTTT.

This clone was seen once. CDR3 loop: CASSSTGAEGKNIQYF. In DNA form, the CDR3 reads TGCGCCAGCAGCTCGACAGGGGCAGAGGGGAAAAACATTCAGTACTTC. The chain combines TRBV5-1 with TRBJ2-4, with 8 bases fitting TRBD1. Germline CDR1 and CDR2: SGHRS and YFSETQ. The CDR3 is 16 residues long. Trimming cost V 3 bases and J 4 bases; bases outside gene matches: 9.

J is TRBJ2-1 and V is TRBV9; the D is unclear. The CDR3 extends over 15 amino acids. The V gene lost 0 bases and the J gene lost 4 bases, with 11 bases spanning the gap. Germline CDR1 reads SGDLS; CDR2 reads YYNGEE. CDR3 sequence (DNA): TGTGCCAGCAGCGTAGCAACTGGATCTTACAATGAGCAGTTCTTC. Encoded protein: CASSVATGSYNEQFF.

The CDR3: CASTPADYNSPLHF. The CDR3 DNA reads TGTGCCAGCACCCCCGCGGACTATAATTCACCCCTCCACTTT. The rearrangement links TRBV7-9 to TRBJ1-6; D is unresolved. The CDR3 contains 14 residues. Germline values: CDR1 SEHNR, CDR2 FQNEAQ (reference sequence). With 7 bases removed from V and 3 bases from J, the gap between germline ends came to 10 bases. The full variable domain, in which reference TRBV7-9 and TRBJ1-6 provide the parts outside the CDR3, is DTGVSQNPRHKITKRGQNVTFRCDPISEHNRLYWYRQTLGQGPEFLTYFQNEAQLEKSRLLSDRFSAERPKGSFSTLEIQRTEQGDSAMYLCASTPADYNSPLHFGNGTRLTVT.

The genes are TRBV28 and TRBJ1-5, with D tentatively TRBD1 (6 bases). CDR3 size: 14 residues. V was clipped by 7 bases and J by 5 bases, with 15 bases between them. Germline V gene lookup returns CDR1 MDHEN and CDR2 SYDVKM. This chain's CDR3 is CASIFGTSDQPQHF. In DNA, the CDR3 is TGTGCCAGCATTTTCGGGACATCCGATCAGCCCCAGCATTTT.

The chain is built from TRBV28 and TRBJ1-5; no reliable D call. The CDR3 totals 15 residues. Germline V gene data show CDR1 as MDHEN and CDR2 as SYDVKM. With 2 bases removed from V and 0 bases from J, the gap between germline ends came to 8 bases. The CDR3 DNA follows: TGTGCCAGCAGTTTAAGAGGAGATAGCAATCAGCCCCAGCATTTT. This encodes CASSLRGDSNQPQHF. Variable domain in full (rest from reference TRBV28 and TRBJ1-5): DVKVTQSSRYLVKRTGEKVFLECVQDMDHENMFWYRQDPGLGLRLIYFSYDVKMKEKGDIPEGYSVSREKKERFSLILESASTNQTSMYLCASSLRGDSNQPQHFGDGTRLSIL.

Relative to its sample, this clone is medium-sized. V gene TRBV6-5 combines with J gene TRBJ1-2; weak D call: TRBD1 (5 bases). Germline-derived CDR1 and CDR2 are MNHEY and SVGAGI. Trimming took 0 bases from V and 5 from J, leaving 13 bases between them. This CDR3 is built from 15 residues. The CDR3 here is CASSYSLRGDYGYTF. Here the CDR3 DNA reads TGTGCCAGCAGTTACTCATTACGGGGGGATTATGGCTACACCTTC.

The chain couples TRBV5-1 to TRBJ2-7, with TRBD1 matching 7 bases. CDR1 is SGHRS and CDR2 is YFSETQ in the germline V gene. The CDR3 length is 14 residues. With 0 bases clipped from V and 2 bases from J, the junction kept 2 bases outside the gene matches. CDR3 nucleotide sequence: TGCGCCAGCAGCTTGGGACAGGGACCCTACGAGCAGTACTTC. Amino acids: CASSLGQGPYEQYF.